This TCR beta chain was sequenced during a study of early T cells in non-severe SARS-CoV-2 infection. TCRdb redid the calling of the 5' RACE reads with MiXCR, one entry per CDR3 protein. In the table there are around 27,000 distinct CDR3 sequences, about 5.7% of which are singletons. The CDR3 loop spans 15 amino acids. Germline CDR1 SEHNR, CDR2 FQNEAQ (reference sequence). The trim removed 5 bases at V and 5 bases at J, leaving 7 bases unmatched. The chain combines TRBV7-9 with TRBJ2-2, with 8 bases aligning to TRBD1. This receptor was obtained from an adult who was a healthcare worker with PCR-confirmed SARS-CoV-2 infection or an uninfected control (not recorded which). The source material was whole blood. CDR3 amino acids: CASSLPTGVTGELFF. The CDR3 nucleotides read TGTGCCAGCAGCCTCCCGACAGGGGTTACCGGGGAGCTGTTTTTT.